This paragraph covers one T cell receptor beta chain sequence. All enrollees were roughly 18 to 100 years old and from fewer than 30 US areas. V shed 5 bases and J shed 1 base, with 8 bases lying between them. The CDR3 totals 14 residues. The germline gives CDR1 LNHDA, CDR2 SQIVND (reference sequence). This entry comes from a study of blood T cell repertoires in COVID-19. Study as a whole: Specimens from acute and convalescent COVID-19 originated in the United States, Italy and Spain.

Authors' analysis steps: Amplifying reference gene primers gave estimates of nucleated cell counts. Clones were read by immunoSEQ multiplex PCR, and TCRdb kept only the in-frame ones, dropping some. V and J calls and clone size are as listed in that table; D and trimming were resolved from the DNA. Altogether about 400,000 clones are present, more than 75% being singletons, with the ten largest covering almost 3%. This clonotype was obtained from a woman under 40 who had recovered from COVID-19. This chain links TRBV19 with TRBJ2-2, with a weak D call TRBD1 (6 bases). The sequencing sample was made of PBMCs or T cells enriched from blood (not recorded which). CDR3 amino acids: CASSGQLNTGELFF. In DNA form, the CDR3 reads TGTGCCAGTAGTGGACAGCTGAACACCGGGGAGCTGTTTTTT. The complete variable domain, with remaining parts taken from reference TRBV19 and TRBJ2-2, reads DGGITQSPKYLFRKEGQNVTLSCEQNLNHDAMYWYRQDPGQGLRLIYYSQIVNDFQKGDIAEGYSVSREKKESFPLTVTSAQKNPTAFYLCASSGQLNTGELFFGEGSRLTVL.